Listed below are T cell receptor beta chains from one sample, sequenced in a study of CD8+CD57+ T cells in acquired aplastic anemia. Each CDR3 protein gets one entry after TCRdb re-called the reads with MiXCR. There are some 42,000 distinct CDR3 sequences in the sample; about 70% occur only once, and less than 25% lies in the top ten. The sample was sorted CD4+, CD8+, or CD8+CD57+ T cells (not recorded which) from PBMCs. Receptors originate from a human donor in good health, serving as a control. Both conserved end residues are part of each CDR3. The D gene is left open where the match is weak. Clone sizes are given selectively: once, few, many, or a class where the clone is expanded.

D gene: .
V gene: TRBV19
J gene: TRBJ1-1
clone size: .
CDR3 protein: CASTVEQYTEAFF
CDR3 DNA: TGTGCCAGTACCGTAGAACAGTACACTGAAGCTTTCTTT

D gene: .
V gene: TRBV7-2
J gene: TRBJ2-7
clone size: .
CDR3 protein: CASSLGTSPYEQYF
CDR3 DNA: TGTGCCAGCAGCTTGGGGACAAGTCCCTACGAGCAGTACTTC

D gene: TRBD2
V gene: TRBV7-2
J gene: TRBJ2-5
clone size: .
CDR3 protein: CASTSLRGETQYF
CDR3 DNA: TGTGCCAGCACCTCCCTGCGGGGGGAGACCCAGTACTTC

D gene: .
V gene: TRBV9
J gene: TRBJ1-2
clone size: .
CDR3 protein: CASSGNGYTF
CDR3 DNA: TGTGCCAGCAGCGGCAATGGCTACACCTTC

D gene: .
V gene: TRBV10-3
J gene: TRBJ2-2
clone size: .
CDR3 protein: CASTRSGTNTGELFF
CDR3 DNA: TGTGCCAGCACCAGATCGGGTACGAACACCGGGGAGCTGTTTTTT

D gene: .
V gene: TRBV20-1
J gene: TRBJ2-3
clone size: .
CDR3 protein: CSARDFPTQYF
CDR3 DNA: TGCAGTGCTAGGGACTTCCCTACGCAGTATTTT

D gene: TRBD1
V gene: TRBV24-1
J gene: TRBJ2-7
clone size: .
CDR3 protein: CATSAWGTVYEQYF
CDR3 DNA: TGTGCCACCAGTGCCTGGGGGACAGTTTACGAGCAGTACTTC

D gene: .
V gene: TRBV19
J gene: TRBJ2-1
clone size: .
CDR3 protein: CASSPRRPYNEQFF
CDR3 DNA: TGTGCCAGCAGCCCAAGGCGCCCTTACAATGAGCAGTTCTTC

D gene: .
V gene: TRBV10-3
J gene: TRBJ1-5
clone size: .
CDR3 protein: CAISEARDGQPQHF
CDR3 DNA: TGTGCCATCAGTGAGGCAAGGGATGGTCAGCCCCAGCATTTT

D gene: TRBD1
V gene: TRBV25-1
J gene: TRBJ2-7
clone size: .
CDR3 protein: CASRAGGDEQYF
CDR3 DNA: TGTGCCAGCAGGGCAGGGGGCGACGAGCAGTACTTC

D gene: .
V gene: TRBV6-5
J gene: TRBJ2-5
clone size: .
CDR3 protein: CASSYSRGAGAQETQYF
CDR3 DNA: TGTGCCAGCAGTTACTCGAGAGGAGCGGGCGCCCAAGAGACCCAGTACTTC

D gene: .
V gene: TRBV19
J gene: TRBJ1-1
clone size: .
CDR3 protein: CASTPGIVGNEAFF
CDR3 DNA: TGTGCCAGTACCCCAGGCATCGTAGGGAATGAAGCTTTCTTT

D gene: TRBD2
V gene: TRBV7-6
J gene: TRBJ2-3
clone size: .
CDR3 protein: CASSLAAGGKGTQYF
CDR3 DNA: TGTGCCAGCAGCTTAGCCGCGGGGGGAAAGGGTACGCAGTATTTT

D gene: .
V gene: TRBV10-3
J gene: TRBJ1-2
clone size: .
CDR3 protein: CAIRTGPYGYTF
CDR3 DNA: TGTGCCATCAGGACAGGTCCGTATGGCTACACCTTC

D gene: .
V gene: TRBV2
J gene: TRBJ1-5
clone size: .
CDR3 protein: CASKQGMFDQPQHF
CDR3 DNA: TGTGCCAGCAAGCAGGGGATGTTCGATCAGCCCCAGCATTTT

D gene: TRBD1
V gene: TRBV20-1
J gene: TRBJ2-7
clone size: .
CDR3 protein: CSARVGQGATYEQYF
CDR3 DNA: TGCAGTGCTAGAGTGGGACAGGGGGCCACCTACGAGCAGTACTTC

D gene: .
V gene: TRBV7-9
J gene: TRBJ2-5
clone size: .
CDR3 protein: CASSSRGPETQYF
CDR3 DNA: TGTGCCAGCAGCTCTAGGGGCCCAGAGACCCAGTACTTC

D gene: .
V gene: TRBV7-9
J gene: TRBJ2-6
clone size: .
CDR3 protein: CASSQDPANVLTF
CDR3 DNA: TGCGCCAGCAGCCAAGATCCGGCCAACGTCCTGACTTTC

D gene: .
V gene: TRBV19
J gene: TRBJ2-7
clone size: .
CDR3 protein: CASSASIGSLNYEQYF
CDR3 DNA: TGTGCCAGTAGTGCATCTATCGGATCACTAAACTACGAGCAGTACTTC

D gene: .
V gene: TRBV19
J gene: TRBJ2-2
clone size: .
CDR3 protein: CASRPRGVTGELFF
CDR3 DNA: TGTGCCAGTAGGCCGAGGGGGGTCACCGGGGAGCTGTTTTTT

D gene: TRBD1
V gene: TRBV7-2
J gene: TRBJ1-2
clone size: .
CDR3 protein: CASSWDRVHGYTF
CDR3 DNA: TGTGCCAGCAGTTGGGACAGGGTCCATGGCTACACCTTC

D gene: TRBD1
V gene: TRBV12-3/TRBV12-4
J gene: TRBJ1-4
clone size: .
CDR3 protein: CASSSGGEKLFF
CDR3 DNA: TGTGCCAGCAGTTCAGGGGGAGAAAAACTGTTTTTT

D gene: .
V gene: TRBV11-3
J gene: TRBJ2-7
clone size: many
CDR3 protein: CASSFRNSSYEQYF
CDR3 DNA: TGTGCCAGCAGCTTTAGAAACAGTTCCTACGAGCAGTACTTC

D gene: .
V gene: TRBV12-3/TRBV12-4
J gene: TRBJ2-3
clone size: .
CDR3 protein: CASSRGEGETDTQYF
CDR3 DNA: TGTGCCAGCAGCAGGGGAGAGGGAGAAACAGATACGCAGTATTTT

D gene: .
V gene: TRBV19
J gene: TRBJ2-2
clone size: .
CDR3 protein: CASSGQTNTGELFF
CDR3 DNA: TGTGCCAGTAGCGGACAGACGAACACCGGGGAGCTGTTTTTT

D gene: .
V gene: TRBV20-1
J gene: TRBJ2-1
clone size: .
CDR3 protein: CSARDQGRPTNEQFF
CDR3 DNA: TGCAGTGCTAGAGATCAAGGACGGCCGACCAATGAGCAGTTCTTC

D gene: .
V gene: TRBV11-1
J gene: TRBJ2-1
clone size: .
CDR3 protein: CASSLRPSVENEQFF
CDR3 DNA: TGTGCCAGCAGCTTAAGGCCTAGCGTTGAGAATGAGCAGTTCTTC

D gene: .
V gene: TRBV4-3
J gene: TRBJ1-1
clone size: many
CDR3 protein: CASSQGGIMEAFF
CDR3 DNA: TGCGCCAGCAGCCAAGGGGGGATAATGGAAGCTTTCTTT

D gene: TRBD2
V gene: TRBV10-3
J gene: TRBJ2-1
clone size: .
CDR3 protein: CAITGLAGGSYNEQFF
CDR3 DNA: TGTGCCATCACCGGACTAGCGGGGGGTTCCTACAATGAGCAGTTCTTC

D gene: TRBD2
V gene: TRBV2
J gene: TRBJ2-7
clone size: .
CDR3 protein: CASSESGLAYEQYF
CDR3 DNA: TGTGCCAGCAGTGAATCGGGACTAGCCTACGAGCAGTACTTC

D gene: .
V gene: TRBV29-1
J gene: TRBJ1-4
clone size: .
CDR3 protein: CSVEERNEKLFF
CDR3 DNA: TGCAGCGTTGAGGAGCGTAATGAAAAACTGTTTTTT

D gene: TRBD1
V gene: TRBV11-1
J gene: TRBJ1-1
clone size: .
CDR3 protein: CASSTSPGQGARTEAFF
CDR3 DNA: TGTGCCAGCAGCACATCCCCGGGACAGGGGGCGAGGACTGAAGCTTTCTTT

D gene: TRBD1
V gene: TRBV5-4
J gene: TRBJ2-3
clone size: many
CDR3 protein: CASSLAGQGVVKGTQYF
CDR3 DNA: TGTGCCAGCAGCTTGGCGGGACAGGGAGTAGTAAAGGGTACGCAGTATTTT

D gene: TRBD1
V gene: TRBV10-2
J gene: TRBJ2-7
clone size: .
CDR3 protein: CASSERTGYEQYF
CDR3 DNA: TGCGCCAGCAGTGAGCGGACAGGTTACGAGCAGTACTTC

D gene: TRBD2
V gene: TRBV12-3/TRBV12-4
J gene: TRBJ2-7
clone size: .
CDR3 protein: CASSLRTSDYEQYF
CDR3 DNA: TGTGCCAGCAGTCTCCGGACTAGCGACTACGAGCAGTACTTC

D gene: .
V gene: TRBV9
J gene: TRBJ1-2
clone size: .
CDR3 protein: CASSVGQGNYGYTF
CDR3 DNA: TGTGCCAGCAGCGTGGGGCAGGGGAACTATGGCTACACCTTC

D gene: .
V gene: TRBV24-1
J gene: TRBJ2-2
clone size: .
CDR3 protein: CATSVGGGTFGELFF
CDR3 DNA: TGTGCCACCAGTGTCGGTGGGGGGACGTTCGGGGAGCTGTTTTTT

D gene: .
V gene: TRBV29-1
J gene: TRBJ1-2
clone size: .
CDR3 protein: CSVGEDGYTF
CDR3 DNA: TGCAGCGTTGGGGAGGATGGCTACACCTTC

D gene: .
V gene: TRBV20-1
J gene: TRBJ2-5
clone size: .
CDR3 protein: CSAVPGLSQETQYF
CDR3 DNA: TGCAGTGCCGTTCCGGGGCTCAGTCAAGAGACCCAGTACTTC

D gene: .
V gene: TRBV20-1
J gene: TRBJ1-2
clone size: many
CDR3 protein: CSVDRQTGGYTF
CDR3 DNA: TGCAGTGTTGACAGGCAAACGGGTGGCTACACCTTC

D gene: TRBD1
V gene: TRBV7-8
J gene: TRBJ2-7
clone size: .
CDR3 protein: CAGSFGQGPSYERYF
CDR3 DNA: TGTGCCGGCAGCTTCGGACAGGGGCCCTCCTACGAGCGGTACTTC

D gene: TRBD1
V gene: TRBV11-1
J gene: TRBJ2-3
clone size: few
CDR3 protein: CASSSTRGQSDTQYF
CDR3 DNA: TGTGCCAGCAGCTCAACCAGGGGGCAGAGCGATACGCAGTATTTT

D gene: .
V gene: TRBV15
J gene: TRBJ2-2
clone size: .
CDR3 protein: CATSRSAADQSGELFF
CDR3 DNA: TGTGCCACCAGCAGGAGTGCAGCGGATCAGTCCGGGGAGCTGTTTTTT

D gene: .
V gene: TRBV2
J gene: TRBJ1-2
clone size: once
CDR3 protein: CASSLNVDGYTF
CDR3 DNA: TGTGCCAGCAGCTTGAACGTGGATGGCTACACCTTC

D gene: .
V gene: TRBV25-1
J gene: TRBJ2-7
clone size: .
CDR3 protein: CASRRAGGYEQYF
CDR3 DNA: TGTGCCAGCCGGAGGGCAGGGGGCTACGAGCAGTACTTC

D gene: TRBD2
V gene: TRBV11-1
J gene: TRBJ2-1
clone size: .
CDR3 protein: CASSLVTSGAYNEQFF
CDR3 DNA: TGTGCCAGCAGCTTAGTGACTAGCGGGGCCTACAATGAGCAGTTCTTC

D gene: .
V gene: TRBV2
J gene: TRBJ2-5
clone size: .
CDR3 protein: CATRAGRIETQYF
CDR3 DNA: TGTGCCACCAGGGCAGGGCGGATAGAGACCCAGTACTTC

D gene: TRBD1
V gene: TRBV19
J gene: TRBJ1-1
clone size: .
CDR3 protein: CASGTGGTEAFF
CDR3 DNA: TGTGCCAGTGGGACAGGGGGGACTGAAGCTTTCTTT

D gene: TRBD1
V gene: TRBV2
J gene: TRBJ2-7
clone size: .
CDR3 protein: CASSDSGQGLYEQYF
CDR3 DNA: TGTGCCAGCAGCGATTCCGGACAGGGCCTCTACGAGCAGTACTTC

D gene: .
V gene: TRBV19
J gene: TRBJ1-6
clone size: .
CDR3 protein: CASSRESSYNSPLHF
CDR3 DNA: TGTGCCAGTAGTAGGGAGAGCTCCTATAATTCACCCCTCCACTTT

D gene: TRBD1
V gene: TRBV19
J gene: TRBJ1-4
clone size: .
CDR3 protein: CASSIQQGARKLFF
CDR3 DNA: TGTGCCAGTAGTATACAGCAGGGGGCGCGAAAACTGTTTTTT

D gene: .
V gene: TRBV7-3
J gene: TRBJ1-2
clone size: once
CDR3 protein: CASSLQEYGYTF
CDR3 DNA: TGTGCCAGCAGCCTACAGGAATATGGCTACACCTTC

D gene: .
V gene: TRBV4-2
J gene: TRBJ1-2
clone size: .
CDR3 protein: CASSQEGIGPYGYTF
CDR3 DNA: TGTGCCAGCAGCCAAGAGGGTATAGGGCCCTATGGCTACACCTTC

D gene: .
V gene: TRBV19
J gene: TRBJ2-7
clone size: .
CDR3 protein: CARSMRYDEQYF
CDR3 DNA: TGTGCCAGAAGTATGCGGTACGACGAGCAGTACTTC

D gene: .
V gene: TRBV2
J gene: TRBJ1-3
clone size: once
CDR3 protein: CASSEKRWSSGNTIYF
CDR3 DNA: TGTGCCAGCAGTGAAAAACGGTGGAGCTCTGGAAATACCATATATTTT

D gene: TRBD2
V gene: TRBV15
J gene: TRBJ2-1
clone size: .
CDR3 protein: CATSRDRRTSFSNEQFF
CDR3 DNA: TGTGCCACCAGCAGAGATCGTAGGACTAGCTTCTCCAATGAGCAGTTCTTC

D gene: .
V gene: TRBV25-1
J gene: TRBJ2-7
clone size: once
CDR3 protein: CASSQETAGTYEQYF
CDR3 DNA: TGCGCCAGCAGCCAAGAGACCGCAGGGACCTACGAGCAGTACTTC

D gene: .
V gene: TRBV5-5
J gene: TRBJ2-1
clone size: few
CDR3 protein: CASSLVQSHEQFF
CDR3 DNA: TGTGCCAGCAGCTTGGTACAGTCGCATGAGCAGTTCTTC

D gene: .
V gene: TRBV7-8
J gene: TRBJ2-5
clone size: .
CDR3 protein: CASSSRAQETQYF
CDR3 DNA: TGTGCCAGCAGCTCTAGGGCCCAAGAGACCCAGTACTTC

D gene: .
V gene: TRBV20-1
J gene: TRBJ2-3
clone size: .
CDR3 protein: CSASNGNTDTQYF
CDR3 DNA: TGCAGTGCTAGTAACGGGAACACAGATACGCAGTATTTT